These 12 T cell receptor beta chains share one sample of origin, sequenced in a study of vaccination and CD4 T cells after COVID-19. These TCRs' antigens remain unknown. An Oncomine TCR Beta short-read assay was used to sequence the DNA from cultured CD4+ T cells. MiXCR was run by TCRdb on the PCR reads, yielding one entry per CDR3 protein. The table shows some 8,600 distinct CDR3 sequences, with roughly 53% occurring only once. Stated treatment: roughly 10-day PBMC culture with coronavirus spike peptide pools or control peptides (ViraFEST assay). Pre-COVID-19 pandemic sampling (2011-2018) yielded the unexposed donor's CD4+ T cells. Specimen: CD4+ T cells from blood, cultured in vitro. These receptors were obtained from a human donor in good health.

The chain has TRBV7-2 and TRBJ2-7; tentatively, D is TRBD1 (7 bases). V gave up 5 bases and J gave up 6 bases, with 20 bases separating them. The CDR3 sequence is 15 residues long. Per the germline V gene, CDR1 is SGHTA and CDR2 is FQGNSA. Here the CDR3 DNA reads TGTGCCAGCAGCCTACTAGCTACAGGGGAGAGCGAGCAGTACTTC. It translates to CASSLLATGESEQYF.

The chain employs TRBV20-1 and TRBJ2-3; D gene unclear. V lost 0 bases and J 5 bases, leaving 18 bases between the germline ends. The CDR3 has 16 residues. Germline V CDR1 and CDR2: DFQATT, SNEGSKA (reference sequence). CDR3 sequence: CSARDRIHIAQDTQYF. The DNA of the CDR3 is TGCAGTGCTAGAGATCGAATTCATATCGCGCAAGATACGCAGTATTTT.

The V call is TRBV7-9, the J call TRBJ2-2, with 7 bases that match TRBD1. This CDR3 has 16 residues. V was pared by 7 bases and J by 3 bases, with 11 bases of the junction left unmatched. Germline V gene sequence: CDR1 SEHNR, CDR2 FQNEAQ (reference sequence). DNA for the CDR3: TGTGCCAGCAACCGAAGGACAGGCATCTACACCGGGGAGCTGTTTTTT. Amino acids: CASNRRTGIYTGELFF.

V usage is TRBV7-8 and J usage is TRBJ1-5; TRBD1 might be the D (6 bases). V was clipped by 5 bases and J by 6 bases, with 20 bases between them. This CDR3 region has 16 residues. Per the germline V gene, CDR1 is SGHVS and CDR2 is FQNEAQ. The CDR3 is CASSPDRIAFRQPQHF. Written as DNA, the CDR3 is TGTGCCAGCAGCCCAGACAGGATTGCGTTCCGTCAGCCCCAGCATTTT.

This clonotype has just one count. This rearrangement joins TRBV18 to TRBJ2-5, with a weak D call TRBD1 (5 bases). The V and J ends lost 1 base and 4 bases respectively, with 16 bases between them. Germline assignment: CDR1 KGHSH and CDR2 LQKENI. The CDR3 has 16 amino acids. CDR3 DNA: TGTGCCAGCTCACCACGTCCAGGGATGGAAAGAGAGACCCAGTACTTC. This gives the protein CASSPRPGMERETQYF. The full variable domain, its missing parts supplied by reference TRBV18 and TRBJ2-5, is NAGVMQNPRHLVRRRGQEARLRCSPMKGHSHVYWYRQLPEEGLKFMVYLQKENIIDESGMPKERFSAEFPKEGPSILRIQQVVRGDSAAYFCASSPRPGMERETQYFGPGTRLLVL.

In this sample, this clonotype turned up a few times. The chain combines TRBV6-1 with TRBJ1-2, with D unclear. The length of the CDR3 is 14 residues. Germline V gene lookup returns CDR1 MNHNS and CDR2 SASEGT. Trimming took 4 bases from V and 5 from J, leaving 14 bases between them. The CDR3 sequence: CASSAASTHYGYTF. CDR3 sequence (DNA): TGTGCCAGCAGTGCGGCGTCAACCCATTATGGCTACACCTTC.

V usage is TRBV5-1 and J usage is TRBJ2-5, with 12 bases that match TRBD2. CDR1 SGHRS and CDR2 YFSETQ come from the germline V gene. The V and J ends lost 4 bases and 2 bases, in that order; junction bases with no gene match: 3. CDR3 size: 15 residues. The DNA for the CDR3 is TGCGCCAGCAGCAAAGGACTAGCGGGGCAAGAGACCCAGTACTTC. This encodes CASSKGLAGQETQYF.

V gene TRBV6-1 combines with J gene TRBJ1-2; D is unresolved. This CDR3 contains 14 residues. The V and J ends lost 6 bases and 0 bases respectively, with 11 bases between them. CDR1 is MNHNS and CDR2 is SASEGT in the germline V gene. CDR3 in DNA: TGTGCCAGCAGCCCCTCGACGGCTAACTATGGCTACACCTTC. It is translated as CASSPSTANYGYTF.

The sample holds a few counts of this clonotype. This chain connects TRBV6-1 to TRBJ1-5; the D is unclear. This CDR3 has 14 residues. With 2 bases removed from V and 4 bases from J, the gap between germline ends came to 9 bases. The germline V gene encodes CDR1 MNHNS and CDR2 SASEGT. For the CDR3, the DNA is TGTGCCAGCAGTGAAAGAAACCCGAATCAGCCCCAGCATTTT. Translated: CASSERNPNQPQHF.

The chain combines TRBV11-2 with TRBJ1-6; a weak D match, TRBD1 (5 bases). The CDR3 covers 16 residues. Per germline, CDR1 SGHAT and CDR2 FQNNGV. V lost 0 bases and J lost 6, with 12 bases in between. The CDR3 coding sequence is TGTGCCAGCAGCTTAGAGGGGGTGGGCACTAATTCACCCCTCCACTTT. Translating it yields CASSLEGVGTNSPLHF.

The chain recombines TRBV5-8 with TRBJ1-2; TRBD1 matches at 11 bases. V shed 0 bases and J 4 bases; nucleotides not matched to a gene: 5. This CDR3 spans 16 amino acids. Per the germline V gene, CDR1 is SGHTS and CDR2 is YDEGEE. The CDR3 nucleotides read TGTGCCAGCAGCTTGGCGTGGACAGGGGGCGCCTATGGCTACACCTTC. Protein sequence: CASSLAWTGGAYGYTF.

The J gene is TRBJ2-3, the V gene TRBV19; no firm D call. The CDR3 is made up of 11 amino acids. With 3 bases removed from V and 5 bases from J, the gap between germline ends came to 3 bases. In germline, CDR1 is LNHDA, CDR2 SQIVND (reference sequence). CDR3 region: CASSMGDTQYF. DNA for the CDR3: TGTGCCAGTAGTATGGGAGATACGCAGTATTTT.